Listed below are T cell receptor beta chains from one sample, sequenced in a study of blood T cell repertoires in COVID-19. Only in-frame clones appear in the TCRdb table, and some are missing; sequencing was by immunoSEQ multiplex PCR. The sample records around 450,000 clones, 75% to 90% being singletons. Sequenced input: PBMCs or T cells enriched from blood (not recorded which). These receptor sequences come from a woman aged 18 to 35 who had recovered from COVID-19. CDR3s include the opening cysteine and the closing phenylalanine or tryptophan. D genes are given only for firm matches. Clone size appears in some rows only: once, few, many, or a class for an expanded clone.

clone_size	v_call	cdr3_length	j_call	d_call	cdr3_nt	cdr3_aa
-	TRBV6-5	15	TRBJ1-1	TRBD1	TGTGCCAGCAGACGTATCGGGACAGGGAACACTGAAGCTTTCTTT	CASRRIGTGNTEAFF
once	TRBV27	14	TRBJ2-1	TRBD1	TGTGCCAGCAGTCCAGGACAGGGAATAGGGGAGCAGTTCTTC	CASSPGQGIGEQFF
-	TRBV20-1	11	TRBJ2-7	-	TGCAGTGCTAGGTATCTTTACGAGCAGTACTTC	CSARYLYEQYF
-	TRBV2	14	TRBJ1-2	TRBD1	TGTGCCAGCAGACAGGGGTTCGTAGTTAATGGCTACACCTTC	CASRQGFVVNGYTF
-	TRBV6-2/TRBV6-3	16	TRBJ1-2	TRBD1	TGTGCCAGCAGTTCTCGGACAGGGATATGGAGCTATGGCTACACCTTC	CASSSRTGIWSYGYTF
-	TRBV5-1	15	TRBJ1-2	-	TGCGCCAGCAGCTTCCTAGGGGACAAAAGGGATGGCTACACCTTC	CASSFLGDKRDGYTF
-	TRBV30	13	TRBJ2-5	-	TGTGCCTGGAGTGTACAACAGCAAGAGACCCAGTACTTC	CAWSVQQQETQYF
-	TRBV30	11	TRBJ2-1	-	TGTGCCTGGGGCCATTACAATGAGCAGTTCTTC	CAWGHYNEQFF
-	TRBV2	15	TRBJ1-5	TRBD1	TGTGCCAGCACCTCCGGGACAGGGACCAATCAGCCCCAGCATTTT	CASTSGTGTNQPQHF
-	TRBV28	15	TRBJ2-5	-	TGTGCCAGCAGTTTCAGGCGGGACGGACAAGAGACCCAGTACTTC	CASSFRRDGQETQYF
-	TRBV19	15	TRBJ1-5	-	TGTGCCAGTAGTACCCGACAGATTCTTAATCAGCCCCAGCATTTT	CASSTRQILNQPQHF
-	TRBV5-1	15	TRBJ1-1	-	TGCGCCAGCAGCCCTGATCAGGGTGTGAACACTGAAGCTTTCTTT	CASSPDQGVNTEAFF
-	TRBV25-1	12	TRBJ1-1	-	TGTGCCAGCAGCCACGGGGGAACTGAAGCTTTCTTT	CASSHGGTEAFF
-	TRBV30	13	TRBJ2-3	TRBD1	TGTGCCTACACGGACAGGGCGGACGGTACGCAGTATTTT	CAYTDRADGTQYF
-	TRBV4-1	15	TRBJ2-1	-	TGCGCCAGCAGCCAAGACCCCACGGCCTACAATGAGCAGTTCTTC	CASSQDPTAYNEQFF
-	TRBV5-4	14	TRBJ1-2	-	TGTGCCAGCAGCTTGAACATCCTACAGGAAGGCTACACCTTC	CASSLNILQEGYTF
-	TRBV5-6	17	TRBJ1-1	TRBD1	TGTGCCAGCAGCTCACTACAGGGGGCGGTGGGGAACACTGAAGCTTTCTTT	CASSSLQGAVGNTEAFF
-	TRBV28	16	TRBJ2-3	-	TGTGCCAGCAGTTGGGGAGGGAGGGGGAGCACAGATACGCAGTATTTT	CASSWGGRGSTDTQYF
few	TRBV9	14	TRBJ1-1	-	TGTGCCAGCAGCGTAGACGCGGGCGACACTGAAGCTTTCTTT	CASSVDAGDTEAFF
-	TRBV6-1	16	TRBJ1-5	-	TGTGCCAGCAGTGACATTGTGGGCAGCTTCAATCAGCCCCAGCATTTT	CASSDIVGSFNQPQHF
-	TRBV14	14	TRBJ1-2	TRBD1	TGTGCCAGCAGCCAAGGGACAGGTATCTATGGCTACACCTTC	CASSQGTGIYGYTF
-	TRBV28	15	TRBJ1-2	-	TGTGCCAGCAGTTTAGCAGCGTATCGGGGAGATGGCTACACCTTC	CASSLAAYRGDGYTF
-	TRBV5-1	15	TRBJ1-4	TRBD1	TGCGCCAGCAGCTCATCCGGGACAGATAATGAAAAACTGTTTTTT	CASSSSGTDNEKLFF
-	TRBV5-1	14	TRBJ1-4	-	TGCGCCAGCAGCTTGGACGGGGCTCGGAGGGAACTGTTTTTT	CASSLDGARRELFF
-	TRBV7-2	15	TRBJ2-1	-	TGTGCCAGCAGCTTGGGGGCTAGCTCCTACAATGAGCAGTTCTTC	CASSLGASSYNEQFF
-	TRBV5-4	15	TRBJ2-2	-	TGTGCCAGCAGCTTCTCAGGGGAATACACCGGGGAGCTGTTTTTT	CASSFSGEYTGELFF
-	TRBV5-5	13	TRBJ2-1	-	TGTGCCAGCAGCTCGACAGGTTACAATGAGCAGTTCTTC	CASSSTGYNEQFF
-	TRBV28	15	TRBJ2-3	-	TGTGCCAGCAGTTTACAAGGGGTTAAGGTGGATACGCAGTATTTT	CASSLQGVKVDTQYF
-	TRBV6-5	13	TRBJ2-7	-	TGTGCCAGCACTCATCGGGGGATCCACGAGCAGTACTTC	CASTHRGIHEQYF
-	TRBV5-1	15	TRBJ2-3	-	TGCGCCAGCAGCCTGCTGCCCGGGAGTACAGATACGCAGTATTTT	CASSLLPGSTDTQYF
-	TRBV10-3	14	TRBJ1-2	-	TGTGCCATCACGCAAGGCAGGGCTAACTATGGCTACACCTTC	CAITQGRANYGYTF
-	TRBV7-9	17	TRBJ1-1	TRBD1	TGTGCCAGCAGCTTCTCCGCATTTACAGGGGTGAACACTGAAGCTTTCTTT	CASSFSAFTGVNTEAFF
-	TRBV18	14	TRBJ2-4	-	TGTGCCAGCTCACCTACCGGGACTCAAAACATTCAGTACTTC	CASSPTGTQNIQYF
-	TRBV19	18	TRBJ1-1	TRBD1	TGTGCCAGTAGTATCTCCCATGGACAGGTTCTCATGAACACTGAAGCTTTCTTT	CASSISHGQVLMNTEAFF
-	TRBV5-1	14	TRBJ1-2	-	TGCGCCAGCAGCTTTGGGACACCTGACTATGGCTACACCTTC	CASSFGTPDYGYTF
-	TRBV7-9	12	TRBJ1-2	-	TGTGCCAGCAGCTTATTGGGCGAGGGCTACACCTTC	CASSLLGEGYTF
-	TRBV5-1	14	TRBJ1-1	-	TGCGCCAGCAGCCGCTCAGGGGCCAACACTGAAGCTTTCTTT	CASSRSGANTEAFF
once	TRBV6-5	12	TRBJ1-2	TRBD1	TGTGCCGCACGGACAGGGGTCAGGGGCTACACCTTC	CAARTGVRGYTF
-	TRBV2	13	TRBJ2-7	TRBD1	TGTGCCAGCAGTTTAGACAGGGACTACGAGCAGTACTTC	CASSLDRDYEQYF
-	TRBV5-4	16	TRBJ1-2	-	TGTGCCAGCAGCGACGGGAGGACGGCTTCTAACTATGGCTACACCTTC	CASSDGRTASNYGYTF